This is a list of T cell receptor beta chains from one sample in a study of OX40 agonist ivuxolimab in advanced cancers. Using immunoSEQ multiplex PCR, the repertoire was profiled, and TCRdb retains in-frame clones only, with some absent. Of some 54,000 clones in the sample, 77% were seen once. Material: CD4+ or CD8+ T cells sorted from blood, obtained in a trial of the OX40 agonist ivuxolimab. The origin of the receptors is an adult with an advanced solid tumor such as melanoma, head and neck, liver or kidney cancer. CDR3s include the opening cysteine and the closing phenylalanine or tryptophan.

CDR3aa,v_gene
CASSKTGGTEAFF,TRBV21-1
CASSPEGEGYTF,TRBV5-1
CASSYSAGTQPQHF,TRBV6-5
CASSQEGGVTKSYNEQFF,TRBV4-3
CASSLTGSLGTQYF,TRBV27
CASSQGRLRGNYGYTF,TRBV4-1
CSVEDHGASSYEQYF,TRBV29-1
CVSSLSGPGRLAQYF,TRBV27
CASSQDGRKNIQYF,TRBV4-3
CASSRRGSINEKLFF,TRBV19
CASSTGRNEQFF,TRBV6-5
CASSRGLGNTIYF,TRBV9
CASSLARQGESETQYF,TRBV5-1
CARSLAGSNQPQHF,TRBV5-3
CASIMAGLAGGQNTGELFF,TRBV19
CASSSRDSNFEAFF,TRBV28
CASNRETQYF,TRBV11-3
CASSLIGQATYEQYF,TRBV7-3
CASSQGTSGRADTQYF,TRBV5-1
CASSPPSRAYEQYF,TRBV18
CASSSAGGATEAFF,TRBV7-9
CASSLGGLRYNEQFF,TRBV27
CASSPLGSYNSPLHF,TRBV6-1
CASSVWDRGRGGFSPLHF,TRBV19
CATRPGGSGTGELFF,TRBV25-1
CASSQDFAGNYGYTF,TRBV4-3
CASSSGTDGYTF,TRBV5-6
CASNSQGVGRAEYEQYF,TRBV28
CSAPVSYEQYF,TRBV20-1
CASSGDRRTEAFF,TRBV7-9
CASRRTGETEAFF,TRBV27
CASSFLGYNQPQHF,TRBV27
CATSDFRGYEQYF,TRBV10-1
CASSIDRADEQYF,TRBV19
CASSLMSSFTYEQYF,TRBV11-2
CSVLYRADTQYF,TRBV29-1
CASSPGTGHPNTEAFF,TRBV19
CASSYGGYEQYF,TRBV5-1
CASSLAGGYGYTF,TRBV7-8
CASSLASRVGGETQYF,TRBV7-6
CASSFEGMVGGDTQYF,TRBV27
CASSQSTGANYGYTF,TRBV28